Listed here are 24 T cell receptor beta chains from one sample, sequenced in a study. Each CDR3 protein is one row after TCRdb ran MiXCR on the RT-PCR reads. The table records about 680,000 distinct CDR3 sequences, 12% to 15% of them present only once. Sequences were obtained from memory CD4+ T cells from blood. Source of these receptors: a female donor in good health, serving as a healthy control.

This clonotype has just a few counts. The chain has TRBV28 and TRBJ1-1, with TRBD1 matching over 9 bases. CDR3 length: 14 amino acids. Germline trimming cut 6 bases from V and 5 bases from J; bases unmatched to any gene: 7. The germline CDR1 and CDR2 sequences are MDHEN and SYDVKM. As DNA, the CDR3 is TGTGCCAGCAGACAGGGGGCTCGGGGAACTGAAGCTTTCTTT. Its translation: CASRQGARGTEAFF.

A few counts support this clonotype. This chain joins TRBV7-2 and TRBJ2-2, with TRBD1 as a possible D gene (6 bases). This CDR3 is 13 amino acids long. The germline V gene encodes CDR1 SGHTA and CDR2 FQGNSA. V was clipped by 1 base and J by 7 bases, with 7 bases between them. The CDR3 bases are TGTGCCAGCAGCTTAGGCAGGGGCGGGGAGCTGTTTTTT. This sequence encodes CASSLGRGGELFF.

This clonotype came up once. The junction departs from germline at one end; a sequencing error may be responsible. This chain joins TRBV11-2 and TRBJ1-1; D ambiguous. Germline CDR1 is SGHAT and CDR2 is FQNNGV. The CDR3 spans 14 residues. This CDR3 reads CASSHGVGNAEAFF. The CDR3 region has the DNA TGTGCCAGCAGCCATGGGGTAGGGAACGCTGAAGCTTTCTTT.

V usage is TRBV7-2 and J usage is TRBJ2-1, with D perhaps matching TRBD2 (6 bases). Germline V gives CDR1 SGHTA, CDR2 FQGNSA. V lost 7 bases and J 6 bases, leaving 16 bases between the germline ends. The CDR3 runs 14 residues. The CDR3 DNA reads TGTGCCAGCACCACTAGGGGAGGAATCAATGAGCAGTTCTTC. It yields the protein CASTTRGGINEQFF.

This clonotype has just a few counts. This chain uses TRBV24-1 with TRBJ2-1; no clear D. The CDR3 runs 13 residues. Deletions cut 4 bases from V and 8 bases from J, with 11 bases between. CDR1 and CDR2 from the germline V gene are KGHDR and SFDVKD. CDR3 protein: CATSDPLTYEQFF. The CDR3 DNA reads TGTGCCACCAGTGACCCCCTTACGTATGAGCAGTTCTTC.

This clonotype was detected only a few times. The chain combines TRBV7-2 with TRBJ2-4, with D unclear. The CDR3 is made up of 13 amino acids. Trimming stripped 5 bases from V and 8 bases from J, with 13 bases between. In germline, CDR1 is SGHTA, CDR2 FQGNSA. CDR3 in amino acids: CASSLRRTDIQYF. CDR3 bases: TGTGCCAGCAGCCTCCGACGGACGGACATTCAGTACTTC.

This clonotype was counted a few times. The chain employs TRBV18 and TRBJ2-5, with D uncertain. The CDR3 is made up of 14 amino acids. CDR1 and CDR2 from the germline V gene are KGHSH and LQKENI. V was pared by 2 bases and J by 2 bases, with 9 bases between. CDR3 residues: CASSPTQVQETQYF. In DNA, the CDR3 is TGTGCCAGCTCACCAACGCAGGTTCAAGAGACCCAGTACTTC.

The chain couples TRBV28 to TRBJ2-5; D possibly matches TRBD1 or TRBD2 (5 bases each). CDR1 is MDHEN and CDR2 is SYDVKM in the germline V gene. V was pared by 6 bases and J by 13 bases, with 18 bases between. The CDR3 length is 12 residues. The CDR3 DNA is TGTGCCAGCAGCTGGCGGTCGGGGACGAGGTACTTC. This codes for CASSWRSGTRYF.

The table lists this clonotype with a few counts. This chain connects TRBV12-3 or TRBV12-4 to TRBJ1-1; D gene ambiguous. The CDR3 is 13 amino acids. Trimming pared 5 bases from V and 3 bases from J, leaving 10 bases between. CDR3 loop: CASSTNLDTEAFF. CDR3 DNA: TGTGCCAGCAGTACTAACTTGGACACTGAAGCTTTCTTT.

The genes are TRBV20-1 and TRBJ2-5; the D gene is possibly TRBD1 (6 bases). Germline CDR1 is DFQATT and CDR2 is SNEGSKA (reference sequence). Between the trimmed V and J ends, which lost 8 bases and 9 bases, there was a span of 19 bases. This CDR3 region has 12 residues. This CDR3 is CSPGTSPRAQYF. The CDR3 DNA reads TGCAGTCCTGGGACATCGCCTCGGGCCCAGTACTTC.

Remarks on this clonotype: A much bigger clone sits one base away, suggesting this may be a read error. The chain joins TRBV29-1 to TRBJ2-5, with 15 bases matching TRBD2. Germline V CDR1 and CDR2: SQVTM, ANQGSEA. The CDR3 has 15 amino acids. J lost 5 bases, V lost 6 bases, and 7 bases had no gene match. The CDR3 region is CSVSGLAGGHETQYF. For the CDR3, the DNA is TGCAGCGTGTCGGGACTAGCGGGGGGCCATGAGACCCAGTACTTC.

This clonotype was picked up a small number of times. The V gene is TRBV5-1, the J gene TRBJ2-1; D remains ambiguous. The germline gives CDR1 SGHRS, CDR2 YFSETQ. The V and J ends lost 2 bases and 6 bases respectively, with 12 bases between them. This CDR3 has 14 residues. The CDR3 DNA follows: TGCGCCAGCAGCTTACTCTTAGGTGGCAATGAGCAGTTCTTC. This encodes CASSLLLGGNEQFF.

This clonotype has only a few counts. This chain joins TRBV10-3 and TRBJ2-1, with D perhaps TRBD1 (5 bases). V dropped 6 bases and J dropped 0 bases, with 9 bases sitting between them. The CDR3 totals 14 residues. CDR1 is ENHRY, CDR2 SYGVKD, per germline. This CDR3 is CAIRPTDSYNEQFF. CDR3 DNA: TGTGCCATCAGACCGACAGACTCCTACAATGAGCAGTTCTTC.

This clonotype has a handful of counts. The V gene is TRBV6-1, the J gene TRBJ2-1, with TRBD2 identical over 14 bases. The CDR3 covers 20 residues. The germline V gene has CDR1 MNHNS and CDR2 SASEGT. The trim removed 5 bases at V and 2 bases at J, leaving 14 bases unmatched. The CDR3 DNA sequence: TGTGCCAGCAGTCATCCTACGGGACTAGCGGGAGTCAGGGCCTACAATGAGCAGTTCTTC. Protein product: CASSHPTGLAGVRAYNEQFF.

The V gene is TRBV5-6, the J gene TRBJ2-1; 7 bases align to TRBD1. Trimming removed 4 bases from V and 2 bases from J; junction bases left unmatched: 6. This CDR3 has 15 residues. The germline CDR1 and CDR2 sequences are SGHDT and YYEEEE. The CDR3 spells CASSRDRVPYNEQFF. CDR3 bases: TGTGCCAGCAGCCGAGACAGGGTGCCCTACAATGAGCAGTTCTTC.

This clonotype came up many times. The chain is built from TRBV6-5 and TRBJ2-3; D is unclear. CDR1 and CDR2 (germline): MNHEY, SVGAGI. V shed 0 bases and J shed 3 bases, with 7 bases lying between them. This CDR3 has 14 amino acids. CDR3 DNA sequence: TGTGCCAGCAGTTACTCCTTTGGGACAGATACGCAGTATTTT. Its translation: CASSYSFGTDTQYF.

This clonotype was seen more than once but under ten times. The chain has TRBV27 and TRBJ1-5; D unclear. CDR1 is MNHEY and CDR2 is SMNVEV in the germline V gene (reference sequence). The germline V and J ends were trimmed by 6 bases and 5 bases, with 14 bases remaining between them. The CDR3 consists of 14 residues. Here the CDR3 reads CASRPFPGDQPQHF. CDR3 sequence (DNA): TGTGCCAGCAGACCGTTTCCGGGAGATCAGCCCCAGCATTTT.

The chain has TRBV9 and TRBJ2-3, with D maybe TRBD2 (5 bases). The CDR3 covers 16 residues. Germline V CDR1 and CDR2: SGDLS, YYNGEE. V was clipped by 4 bases and J by 1 base, with 16 bases between them. The CDR3 bases are TGTGCCAGCAGCCCCGTATGGGGTAGCGGCACAGATACGCAGTATTTT. Translation gives CASSPVWGSGTDTQYF.

This clonotype was found a few times. V is TRBV6-6 and J is TRBJ2-2, with a tentative D call TRBD2 (6 bases). Germline V gene sequence: CDR1 MNHNY, CDR2 SVGAGI (reference sequence). This CDR3 contains 16 residues. V was trimmed by 4 bases and J by 0 bases, leaving 12 bases between them. The CDR3 protein is CASSWRGTSNTGELFF. The CDR3, as DNA: TGTGCCAGCAGTTGGCGAGGGACTTCGAACACCGGGGAGCTGTTTTTT.

This clonotype was recorded many times. The gene calls are TRBV6-5 and TRBJ2-7; 9 bases align to TRBD1. V gave up 8 bases and J gave up 3 bases; unmatched junction bases: 11. CDR3 length equals 15 residues. CDR1 and CDR2 from the germline V gene are MNHEY and SVGAGI. The CDR3 bases are TGTGCCAGCTCTGGGACCGGGACAGGGAACTACGAGCAGTACTTC. Protein: CASSGTGTGNYEQYF.

This clonotype was detected many times. The chain joins TRBV12-3 or TRBV12-4 to TRBJ2-1, with D maybe TRBD2 (7 bases). The CDR3 consists of 15 residues. The germline V and J ends were trimmed by 2 bases and 10 bases, with 18 bases remaining between them. CDR3: CASSLTPERDTEQFF. CDR3 coding DNA: TGTGCCAGCAGTTTAACCCCTGAGCGGGACACCGAGCAGTTCTTC.

There are many counts of this clonotype. The rearrangement uses TRBV20-1 and TRBJ1-2, with 7 bases identical to TRBD1. Germline trimming cut 6 bases from V and 3 bases from J; bases unmatched to any gene: 13. The CDR3 spans 15 residues. Germline V gene data show CDR1 as DFQATT and CDR2 as SNEGSKA (reference sequence). Here the CDR3 reads CSAGSRQGRHYGYTF. The CDR3 DNA sequence: TGCAGTGCCGGATCCCGACAGGGAAGGCACTATGGCTACACCTTC.

J is TRBJ2-7 and V is TRBV5-1, with TRBD1 identical over 11 bases. The CDR3 loop spans 15 amino acids. CDR1 is SGHRS, CDR2 YFSETQ, per germline. V lost 4 bases to trimming and J lost 5 bases; unmatched junction nucleotides: 8. CDR3 protein: CASSQGQGALNEQYF. The CDR3, as DNA: TGCGCCAGCAGCCAAGGACAGGGGGCGCTCAACGAGCAGTACTTC.

This clonotype has only a few counts. The gene calls are TRBV27 and TRBJ1-1; D is perhaps TRBD1 (5 bases). Trimming left V 6 bases short and J 10 bases short, with 24 bases between. Germline V CDR1 and CDR2: MNHEY, SMNVEV (reference sequence). CDR3 size: 15 residues. The CDR3 DNA is TGTGCCAGCAGCCGGGCTGGGGGAGCCAAGGGCGGAGCTTTCTTT. Translation: CASSRAGGAKGGAFF.